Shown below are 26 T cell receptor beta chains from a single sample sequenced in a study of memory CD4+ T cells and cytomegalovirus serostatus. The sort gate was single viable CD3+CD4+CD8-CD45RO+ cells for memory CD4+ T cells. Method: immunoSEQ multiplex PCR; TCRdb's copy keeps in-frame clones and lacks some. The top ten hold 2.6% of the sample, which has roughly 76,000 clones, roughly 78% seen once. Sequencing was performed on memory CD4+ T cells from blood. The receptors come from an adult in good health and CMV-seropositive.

DNA of the CDR3: TGTGCCATCACCATGGGACCACAAGAGACCCAGTACTTC. It encodes CAITMGPQETQYF. This rearrangement joins TRBV6-5 to TRBJ2-5; tentatively, D is TRBD1 or TRBD2 (5 bases each). Germline CDR1 reads MNHEY; CDR2 reads SVGAGI. Trimming took off 10 bases at V and 2 bases at J, with 14 bases between the two ends. The CDR3 extends over 13 amino acids.

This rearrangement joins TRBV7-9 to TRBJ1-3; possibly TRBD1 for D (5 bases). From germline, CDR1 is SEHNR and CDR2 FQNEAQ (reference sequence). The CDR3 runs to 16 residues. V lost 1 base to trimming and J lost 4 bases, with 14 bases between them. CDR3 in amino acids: CASSLDIRAEGNTIYF. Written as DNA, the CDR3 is TGTGCCAGCAGCTTAGATATCAGGGCGGAAGGAAACACCATATATTTT. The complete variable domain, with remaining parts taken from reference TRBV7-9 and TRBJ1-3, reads DTGVSQNPRHKITKRGQNVTFRCDPISEHNRLYWYRQTLGQGPEFLTYFQNEAQLEKSRLLSDRFSAERPKGSFSTLEIQRTEQGDSAMYLCASSLDIRAEGNTIYFGEGSWLTVV.

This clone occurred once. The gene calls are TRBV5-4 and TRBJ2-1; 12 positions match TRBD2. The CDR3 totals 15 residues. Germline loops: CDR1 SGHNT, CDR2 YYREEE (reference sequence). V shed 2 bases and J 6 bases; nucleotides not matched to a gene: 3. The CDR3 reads CASSFPSGGANEQFF. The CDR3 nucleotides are TGTGCCAGCAGCTTCCCTAGCGGGGGGGCCAATGAGCAGTTCTTC.

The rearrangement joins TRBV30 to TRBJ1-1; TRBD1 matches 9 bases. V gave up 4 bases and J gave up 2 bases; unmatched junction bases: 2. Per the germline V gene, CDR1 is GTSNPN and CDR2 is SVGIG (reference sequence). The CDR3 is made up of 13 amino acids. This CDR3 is CAWNRGPNTEAFF. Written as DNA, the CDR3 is TGTGCCTGGAACAGGGGGCCCAACACTGAAGCTTTCTTT.

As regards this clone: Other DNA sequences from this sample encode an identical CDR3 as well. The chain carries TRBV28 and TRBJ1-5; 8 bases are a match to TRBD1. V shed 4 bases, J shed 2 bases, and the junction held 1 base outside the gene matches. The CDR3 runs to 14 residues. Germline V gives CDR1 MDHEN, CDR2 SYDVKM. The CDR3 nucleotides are TGTGCCAGCAGTTCGGGACAGGGCAATCAGCCCCAGCATTTT. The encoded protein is CASSSGQGNQPQHF.

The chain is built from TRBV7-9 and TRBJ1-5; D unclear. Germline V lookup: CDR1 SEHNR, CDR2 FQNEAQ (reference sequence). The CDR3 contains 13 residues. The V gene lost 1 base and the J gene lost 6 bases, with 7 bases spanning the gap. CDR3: CASSLDLRQPQHF. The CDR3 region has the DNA TGTGCCAGCAGCTTAGACTTGCGTCAGCCCCAGCATTTT.

CDR3 DNA: TGCGCCAGCACTCAAAGCGGGGGGCAAGAGACCCAGTACTTC. Translating gives CASTQSGGQETQYF. The chain employs TRBV10-1 and TRBJ2-5, with 9 bases that match TRBD2. With 7 bases clipped from V and 2 bases from J, the junction kept 5 bases outside the gene matches. The CDR3 is made up of 14 amino acids. Germline assignment: CDR1 WNHNN and CDR2 SYGVQD (reference sequence).

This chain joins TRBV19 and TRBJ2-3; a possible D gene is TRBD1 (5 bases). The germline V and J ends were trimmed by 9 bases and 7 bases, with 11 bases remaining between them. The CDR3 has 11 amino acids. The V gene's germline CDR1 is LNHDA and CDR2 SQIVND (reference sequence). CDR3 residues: CASGWGYTQYF. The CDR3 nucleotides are TGTGCCAGCGGATGGGGCTATACGCAGTATTTT. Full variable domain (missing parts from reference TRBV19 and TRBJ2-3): DGGITQSPKYLFRKEGQNVTLSCEQNLNHDAMYWYRQDPGQGLRLIYYSQIVNDFQKGDIAEGYSVSREKKESFPLTVTSAQKNPTAFYLCASGWGYTQYFGPGTRLTVL.

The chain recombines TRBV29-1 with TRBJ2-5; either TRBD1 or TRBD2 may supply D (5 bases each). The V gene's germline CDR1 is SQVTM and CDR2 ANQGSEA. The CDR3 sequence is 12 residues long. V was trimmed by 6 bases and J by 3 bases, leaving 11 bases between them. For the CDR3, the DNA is TGCAGCGTAGGGACGGCCAAAGAGACCCAGTACTTC. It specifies CSVGTAKETQYF.

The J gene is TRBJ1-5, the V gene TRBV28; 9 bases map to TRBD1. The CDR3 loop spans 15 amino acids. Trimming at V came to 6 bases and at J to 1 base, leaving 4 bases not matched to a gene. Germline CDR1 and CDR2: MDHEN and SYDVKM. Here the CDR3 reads CASRKQGASNQPQHF. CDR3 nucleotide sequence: TGTGCCAGCAGAAAACAGGGGGCAAGCAATCAGCCCCAGCATTTT.

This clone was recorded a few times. Here the CDR3 reads CASSVPGQGATGGTEAFF. The CDR3, as DNA: TGTGCCAGCAGTGTCCCGGGACAGGGGGCGACTGGGGGCACTGAAGCTTTCTTT. This chain connects TRBV6-1 to TRBJ1-1; 12 bases line up with TRBD1. The junction had 13 bases not matched to a gene; V was cut back by 4 bases and J by 4 bases. CDR1 is MNHNS, CDR2 SASEGT, per germline. CDR3 length equals 18 residues.

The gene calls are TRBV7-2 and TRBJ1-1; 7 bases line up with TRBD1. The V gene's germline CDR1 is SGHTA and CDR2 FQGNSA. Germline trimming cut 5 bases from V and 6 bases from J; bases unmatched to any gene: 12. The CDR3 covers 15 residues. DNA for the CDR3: TGTGCCAGCAGCCCCGGGAGGGGGCCGGGCTCTGAAGCTTTCTTT. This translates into CASSPGRGPGSEAFF.

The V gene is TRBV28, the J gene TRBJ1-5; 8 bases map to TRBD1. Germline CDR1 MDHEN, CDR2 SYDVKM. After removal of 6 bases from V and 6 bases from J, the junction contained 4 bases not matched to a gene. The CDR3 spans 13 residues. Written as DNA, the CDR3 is TGTGCCAGCAGAAAGACAGGGGTTCAGCCCCAGCATTTT. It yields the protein CASRKTGVQPQHF.

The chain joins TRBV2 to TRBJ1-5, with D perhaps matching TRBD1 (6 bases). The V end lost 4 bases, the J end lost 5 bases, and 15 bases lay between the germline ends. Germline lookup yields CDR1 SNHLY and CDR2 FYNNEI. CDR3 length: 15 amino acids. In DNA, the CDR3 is TGTGCCAGCAGTGTGGGGGCAAGCCGGGATCAGCCCCAGCATTTT. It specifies CASSVGASRDQPQHF.

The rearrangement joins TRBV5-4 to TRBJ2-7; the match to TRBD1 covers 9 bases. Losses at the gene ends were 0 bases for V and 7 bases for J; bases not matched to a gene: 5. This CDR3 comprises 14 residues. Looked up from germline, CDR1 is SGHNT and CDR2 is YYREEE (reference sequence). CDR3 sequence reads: CASSLEGQGREQYF. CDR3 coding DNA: TGTGCCAGCAGCTTGGAAGGACAGGGGAGGGAGCAGTACTTC.

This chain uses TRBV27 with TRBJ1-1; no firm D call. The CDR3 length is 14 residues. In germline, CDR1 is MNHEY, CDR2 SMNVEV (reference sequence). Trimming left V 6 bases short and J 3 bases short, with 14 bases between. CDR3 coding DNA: TGTGCCAGCAGCCTCTACCTCGATGACACTGAAGCTTTCTTT. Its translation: CASSLYLDDTEAFF.

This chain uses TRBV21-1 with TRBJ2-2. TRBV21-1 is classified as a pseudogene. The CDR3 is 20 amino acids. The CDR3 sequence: CASSTRRGEGAFSGTGELFF. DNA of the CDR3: TGTGCCAGCAGCACCCGTAGGGGGGAGGGGGCCTTTTCAGGCACCGGGGAGCTGTTTTTT.

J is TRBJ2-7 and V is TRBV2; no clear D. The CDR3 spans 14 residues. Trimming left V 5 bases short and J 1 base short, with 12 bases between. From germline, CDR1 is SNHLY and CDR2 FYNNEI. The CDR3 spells CASSILTGSYEQYF. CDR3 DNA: TGTGCCAGCAGTATCTTGACGGGTTCCTACGAGCAGTACTTC.

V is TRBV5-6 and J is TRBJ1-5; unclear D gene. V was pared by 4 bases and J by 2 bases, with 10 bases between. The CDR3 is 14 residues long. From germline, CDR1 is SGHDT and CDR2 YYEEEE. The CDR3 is CASSTGRGNQPQHF. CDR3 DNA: TGTGCCAGCAGCACCGGACGGGGCAATCAGCCCCAGCATTTT.

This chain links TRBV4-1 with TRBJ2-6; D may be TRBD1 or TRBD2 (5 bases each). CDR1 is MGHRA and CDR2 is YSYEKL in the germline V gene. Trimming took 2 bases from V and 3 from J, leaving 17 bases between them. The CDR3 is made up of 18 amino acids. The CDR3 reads CASSQPPRGRGGANVLTF. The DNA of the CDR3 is TGCGCCAGCAGCCAACCCCCCCGGGGCCGCGGTGGGGCCAACGTCCTGACTTTC.

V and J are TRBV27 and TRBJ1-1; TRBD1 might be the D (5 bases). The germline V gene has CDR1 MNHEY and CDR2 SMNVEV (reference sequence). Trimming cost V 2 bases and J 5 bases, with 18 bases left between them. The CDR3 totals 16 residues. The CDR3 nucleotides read TGTGCCAGCAGTTTAATTGGTCTGGGGGTTAGGACTGAAGCTTTCTTT. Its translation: CASSLIGLGVRTEAFF.

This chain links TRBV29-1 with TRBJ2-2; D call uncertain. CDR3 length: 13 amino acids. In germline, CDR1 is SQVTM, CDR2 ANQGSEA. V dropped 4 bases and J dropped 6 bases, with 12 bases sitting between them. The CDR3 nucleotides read TGCAGCGTTGGAGCCCCCGGTTCCGGGGAGCTGTTTTTT. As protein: CSVGAPGSGELFF.

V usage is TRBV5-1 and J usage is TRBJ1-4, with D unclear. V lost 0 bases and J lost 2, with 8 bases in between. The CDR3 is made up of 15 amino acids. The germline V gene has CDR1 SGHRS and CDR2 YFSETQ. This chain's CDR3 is CASSLAGYTNEKLFF. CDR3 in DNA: TGCGCCAGCAGCTTGGCTGGTTATACTAATGAAAAACTGTTTTTT.

The CDR3 DNA sequence: TGTGCCAGCGGGATGGACTCCTACAATGAGCAGTTCTTC. Its translation is CASGMDSYNEQFF. The rearrangement joins TRBV2 to TRBJ2-1; D is unclear. CDR1 is SNHLY and CDR2 is FYNNEI in the germline V gene. V shed 8 bases and J shed 0 bases, with 8 bases lying between them. The CDR3 extends over 13 amino acids.

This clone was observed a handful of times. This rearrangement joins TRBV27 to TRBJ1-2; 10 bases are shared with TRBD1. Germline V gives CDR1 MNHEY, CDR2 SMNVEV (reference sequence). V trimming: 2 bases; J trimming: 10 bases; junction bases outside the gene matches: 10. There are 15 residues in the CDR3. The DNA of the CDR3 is TGTGCCAGCAGTTTACAGGGGACAGGGGCACCGGTCTACACCTTC. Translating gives CASSLQGTGAPVYTF.

The CDR3 DNA reads TGTGCCAGCAAGATTTCCTCAGGTGTAGGTCAGCCCCAGCATTTT. This sequence encodes CASKISSGVGQPQHF. The rearrangement links TRBV28 to TRBJ1-5, with D unclear. V shed 7 bases and J shed 6 bases, with 19 bases lying between them. CDR3 length: 15 residues. Germline loops: CDR1 MDHEN, CDR2 SYDVKM.